These T cell receptor beta chains were read from a single sample in a study of T cell responses to AZD1222 COVID-19 vaccine. Sequencing used immunoSEQ multiplex PCR; TCRdb keeps in-frame clones, though not all of them. The table records around 120,000 clones, approximately 91% of them present only once. The sample was peripheral blood, taken on day 0 of AZD1222 vaccination. Receptors originate from an adult in good health. The CDR3 runs from the conserved cysteine through the conserved F or W. A D gene is named only where the DNA matches it firmly. Size values are once, few and many counts, or a class for expanded clones, and some rows have none.

j_call | v_call | d_call | clone_size | cdr3_nt | cdr3_aa
TRBJ2-1 | TRBV30 | NA | NA | TGTGCCTGGAATCTCAGGGGGGGAACCTACAATGAGCAGTTCTTC | CAWNLRGGTYNEQFF
TRBJ1-5 | TRBV19 | TRBD1 | NA | TGTGCCAGTAGTCTCATCACAGGGGTTAGCAATCAGCCCCAGCATTTT | CASSLITGVSNQPQHF
TRBJ2-1 | TRBV5-1 | NA | once | TGCGCCAGCAGCTCCCTGTCGGGGTCGGGCAATGAGCAGTTCTTC | CASSSLSGSGNEQFF
TRBJ2-7 | TRBV28 | NA | once | TGTGCCAGCAGCCAACCCCCTGACAGGCTGAATTACGAGCAGTACTTC | CASSQPPDRLNYEQYF
TRBJ1-2 | TRBV28 | NA | NA | TGTGCCAGCAGTTTACCGGGGGGCTTGGGCTACACCTTC | CASSLPGGLGYTF
TRBJ2-7 | TRBV28 | TRBD1 | NA | TGTGCCAGCAGTCCCCCGGACAGGGATAGGTACGAGCAGTACTTC | CASSPPDRDRYEQYF
TRBJ1-6 | TRBV27 | TRBD1 | NA | TGTGCCAGCAGTTCCGGGACAGGGACGAGGAATTCACCCCTCCACTTT | CASSSGTGTRNSPLHF
TRBJ2-7 | TRBV9 | TRBD2 | NA | TGTGCCAGCAGCCCACGACTAGCGTCCTACGAGCAGTACTTC | CASSPRLASYEQYF
TRBJ1-3 | TRBV5-1 | TRBD1 | NA | TGCGCCAGCAGCTTGTCAAGACAGGGGTCTGGAAACACCATATATTTT | CASSLSRQGSGNTIYF
TRBJ2-2 | TRBV4-1 | TRBD2 | once | TGCGCCAGCAGCCAAGATCGCCTAGCGGGAAGGACCGGGGAGCTGTTTTTT | CASSQDRLAGRTGELFF
TRBJ2-3 | TRBV28 | TRBD2 | NA | TGTGCCAGCAGCGGCGGGAGGCCCACAGATACGCAGTATTTT | CASSGGRPTDTQYF
TRBJ2-1 | TRBV12-5 | TRBD2 | NA | TGTGCTAGTGGTTTGGCCCCGATACCGGGACTAGCGGGAGGGCGGGCCCACAATGAGCAGTTCTTC | CASGLAPIPGLAGGRAHNEQFF
TRBJ1-5 | TRBV7-9 | NA | NA | TGTGCCAGCAGCTTAGGGGAGGGTAGCAATCAGCCCCAGCATTTT | CASSLGEGSNQPQHF
TRBJ1-1 | TRBV9 | NA | NA | TGTGCCAGCAGCCTCAGGGACGGGTTTGGCACTGAAGCTTTCTTT | CASSLRDGFGTEAFF
TRBJ2-1 | TRBV5-4 | TRBD1 | NA | TGTGCCTGCTCCGGGACAGGGGGAAATGAGCAGTTCTTC | CACSGTGGNEQFF
TRBJ2-7 | TRBV7-9 | TRBD2 | NA | TGTGCCAGCAGCTCGGGACTAGCGGGAGTTGGAGAGCAGTACTTC | CASSSGLAGVGEQYF
TRBJ1-2 | TRBV19 | NA | NA | TGTGCCAGTAGTCTTCGTTCGACAGGCTCTTCTAACTATGGCTACACCTTC | CASSLRSTGSSNYGYTF
TRBJ2-2 | TRBV27 | NA | once | TGTGCCAGCAGTTTAGGGGGACTTAACACCGGGGAGCTGTTTTTT | CASSLGGLNTGELFF
TRBJ1-3 | TRBV10-3 | TRBD1 | NA | TGTGCCATCACTCCCGGACAGGGGGCTTCTGGAAACACCATATATTTT | CAITPGQGASGNTIYF
TRBJ2-1 | TRBV14 | NA | NA | TGTGCCAGCAGGCCGGGACTCAACAATGAGCAGTTCTTC | CASRPGLNNEQFF
TRBJ1-2 | TRBV19 | NA | NA | TGTGCCAGTAGTATAGCCCCAGGGAGAATGGATGGCTACACCTTC | CASSIAPGRMDGYTF
TRBJ2-1 | TRBV28 | TRBD2 | few | TGTGCCAGCAGTACCAGGACTAGCGGGAGGGCCCTTAATGAGCAGTTCTTC | CASSTRTSGRALNEQFF
TRBJ1-1 | TRBV9 | NA | NA | TGTGCCAGCAGCTTACGGGGGAGTATAGGTTTGGACACTGAAGCTTTCTTT | CASSLRGSIGLDTEAFF
TRBJ1-2 | TRBV27 | TRBD1 | NA | TGTGCCAGCAGTCCGACAGGGACCGGCTACACCTTC | CASSPTGTGYTF
TRBJ2-2 | TRBV27 | NA | NA | TGTGCCAGCAGTTTCGGGGCTGGCACCGGGGAGCTGTTTTTT | CASSFGAGTGELFF
TRBJ2-3 | TRBV18 | NA | NA | TGTGCCAGCTCACCTACCGGGACGTCGAGTATCACAGATACGCAGTATTTT | CASSPTGTSSITDTQYF
TRBJ2-7 | TRBV2 | NA | NA | TGTGCCAGCAGTGAATGGGGCGAGCAGTACTTC | CASSEWGEQYF
TRBJ1-1 | TRBV30 | TRBD1 | NA | TGTGCCTGCGGTTGGACAGGAGATATCCGTCGAGCTTTCTTT | CACGWTGDIRRAFF
TRBJ1-1 | TRBV7-6 | NA | NA | TGTGCCAGCAACCCCCTTGCGGGGGCGAGGAACACTGAAGCTTTCTTT | CASNPLAGARNTEAFF
TRBJ2-2 | TRBV19 | NA | NA | TGTGCCAGTAGTGATCGCGGGACTGCGCTTAACACCGGGGAGCTGTTTTTT | CASSDRGTALNTGELFF
TRBJ1-1 | TRBV7-2 | TRBD1 | NA | TGTGCCAGCAGCTTAGAGGGACAGGGTGAAGCTTTCTTT | CASSLEGQGEAFF
TRBJ2-1 | TRBV24-1 | TRBD1 | NA | TGTGCCACCTCTGGGGACAGCATCTACAATGAGCAGTTCTTC | CATSGDSIYNEQFF
TRBJ1-5 | TRBV28 | NA | NA | TGTGCCAGCAGTCCCCCGGAGGGTGAAGGTCATTTT | CASSPPEGEGHF
TRBJ2-2 | TRBV9 | TRBD1 | NA | TGTGCCAGCAGCGGCGGACAGGGAAAAAAGAACACCGGGGAGCTGTTTTTT | CASSGGQGKKNTGELFF
TRBJ2-5 | TRBV9 | TRBD2 | NA | TGTGCCAGCAGCGTCGGGACTAGCGGGAGAAGAGTGGAGACCCAGTACTTC | CASSVGTSGRRVETQYF
TRBJ1-2 | TRBV5-4 | TRBD1 | few | TGTGCCAGCAGCCTGGGACAGTTGTATGGCTACACCTTC | CASSLGQLYGYTF
TRBJ2-7 | TRBV5-1 | TRBD2 | NA | TGCGCCAGCACCCTAGCGGGAGGCTCCTACGAGCAGTACTTC | CASTLAGGSYEQYF
TRBJ2-7 | TRBV28 | TRBD2 | few | TGTGCCACCGCTAGCGGGGGCTACGAGCAGTACTTC | CATASGGYEQYF
TRBJ2-7 | TRBV7-2 | NA | NA | TGTGCCAGCAGCGCCCGAAGGTTGGACGAGCAGTACTTC | CASSARRLDEQYF
TRBJ1-5 | TRBV3-1/TRBV3-2 | TRBD1 | NA | TGTGCCAGCAGCCAAGGAGCCTGGACAGGCGGTTATCAGCCCCAGCATTTT | CASSQGAWTGGYQPQHF
TRBJ2-7 | TRBV24-1 | NA | NA | TGTGCCACCAGCCTTGGGACCCCCGGGCAGCAGTACTTC | CATSLGTPGQQYF
TRBJ2-5 | TRBV24-1 | NA | NA | TGTGCCACCAGTGATCCATCCGGGACAAGGGAGACCCAGTACTTC | CATSDPSGTRETQYF